Reported below is one T cell receptor (beta chain). The target antigen is unknown. The CDR3 is 14 residues long. Germline V gives CDR1 SGHTA, CDR2 FQGNSA. V was clipped by 7 bases and J by 6 bases, with 17 bases between them. TCR alpha and TCR beta cDNA libraries carrying sample barcodes and UMIs were produced by 5'RACE using constant-segment primers. TCRdb re-analysed the 5' RACE reads in MiXCR, keeping a single row per CDR3 protein. Of over 150,000 distinct CDR3 sequences in the sample, under 20% are singletons; the top ten hold 3% to 4.5%. This specimen comes from a study of T-cell memory formation after mild COVID-19. Study summary: Clusters of TCRs were largely donor specific. The study's findings and limits: CD8+ contracting clones occupied EMRA, while CD4+ ones occupied mainly CM and EM. Pre-infection memory contained some responding clones, which suggested that cross-reactive memory had joined.

The receptor was derived from a man between 18 and 35 years old who had mild COVID-19 (a few samples of this study predate the infection). Cell type and time point are not known. The rearrangement uses TRBV7-2 and TRBJ2-3; tentative D call: TRBD1 (6 bases). Sequenced sample: PBMCs or a T cell subset sorted from them (not recorded which). CDR3 bases: TGTGCCAGCAAAGTTATGGGGGCGGAGGATACGCAGTATTTT. Translated, it gives CASKVMGAEDTQYF.